This T cell receptor (beta chain) stems from a study of T-cell memory formation after mild COVID-19 (dated by TCRdb to the early 2020s). About the investigation overall: TCR sequence clusters from the two donors were largely donor specific. T-cell clones expanding and contracting after mild COVID-19 in two donors were tracked by longitudinal TCRalpha and TCRbeta repertoire sequencing. The cohort was made up of two young adult volunteers, one female and one male, who were previously healthy. What the authors observed across the whole study: Some responding clones were detected in pre-infection memory, suggesting pre-existing cross-reactive memory T cells joined the SARS-CoV-2 response. Only a couple of mild cases were covered by the study, and larger cohorts that include severe cases with pre-infection samples were considered necessary. The second-wave clones that peaked on day 37 were not confirmed to be SARS-CoV-2 specific. Clones that contracted from day 15 to 85 showed balanced CD4/CD8 phenotypes, whereas a second wave of clones that expanded from day 15 to 37 leaned towards CD4+. Contracting CD4+ clones were found mainly in CM and EM memory subsets, while CD8+ clones were enriched in EMRA.

Concerning this clonotype: Which antigen it targets is not known. Base qualities are missing; no much larger clone stands one base away.

The germline V gene supplies CDR1 SGDLS and CDR2 YYNGEE. V and J are truncated by 4 bases and 4 bases respectively, leaving an intervening sequence of 13 bases. Including the terminal cysteine and phenylalanine, the CDR3 comprises 14 residues. CDR3 DNA is the only sequence kept; it has 42 bases, read in frame from the first base. Sequenced on an Illumina NovaSeq 6000. cDNA libraries for TCRalpha and TCRbeta were prepared by 5'RACE using constant-segment primers, with sample barcodes and unique molecular identifiers added. Trizol reagent was used to extract RNA from every sample. The libraries were amplified in two PCR steps, and the second step added a second sample barcode and Illumina TruSeq adapters. Sequencing of the libraries was done on an Illumina NovaSeq, producing 2 x 150 bp paired-end reads. The study's own analysis went as follows. With migec v1.2.7, reads were demultiplexed and then collapsed into UMI-guided consensus sequences. Using mixcr v2.1.11, the UMI consensuses were aligned to TRA and TRB V and J templates and assembled into clonotypes. Expanded or contracted clonotypes were those called significant by both edgeR and NoisET, with noise models trained on biological replicates. For edgeR calls, the thresholds were a false discovery rate-adjusted p below 0.01 and a log2 fold-change of 1. As an exploratory analysis of dynamics, PCA with hierarchical clustering was applied to max-normalized trajectories of the 1000 most abundant clonotypes. Separately sequenced CD4+ and CD8+ repertoires were used to assign a CD4 or CD8 phenotype to each responding clone. TCRdb applied fastp at Q25 and MiXCR to the public reads, then kept only in-frame beta chains. Each record represents a unique CDR3 protein, reported with the most common genes and DNA among its rows. V and J calls and clone size were set by TCRdb, not the authors. The sample contains approximately 190,000 distinct CDR3 sequences, 18% of them found a single time. The biggest ten clones account for roughly 2.4% of the sample.

Ficoll-Paque density gradient centrifugation was the method used to isolate PBMCs. Sample: PBMCs or a T cell subset sorted from them (not recorded which). The receptor's source is an adult woman who had mild COVID-19 (a few samples of this study predate the infection). The sample titles of this study are shuffled in the database, so cell type and time point are left out; the donor was told from shared clones. The sequence is built from TRBV9 and TRBJ2-3; the D element could tentatively be TRBD1 or TRBD2, as 5 bases agree for each. The CDR3 corresponds to CASSPPGTADTQYF. In nucleotide form, the sequence is TGTGCCAGCAGCCCGCCCGGGACGGCAGATACGCAGTATTTT.